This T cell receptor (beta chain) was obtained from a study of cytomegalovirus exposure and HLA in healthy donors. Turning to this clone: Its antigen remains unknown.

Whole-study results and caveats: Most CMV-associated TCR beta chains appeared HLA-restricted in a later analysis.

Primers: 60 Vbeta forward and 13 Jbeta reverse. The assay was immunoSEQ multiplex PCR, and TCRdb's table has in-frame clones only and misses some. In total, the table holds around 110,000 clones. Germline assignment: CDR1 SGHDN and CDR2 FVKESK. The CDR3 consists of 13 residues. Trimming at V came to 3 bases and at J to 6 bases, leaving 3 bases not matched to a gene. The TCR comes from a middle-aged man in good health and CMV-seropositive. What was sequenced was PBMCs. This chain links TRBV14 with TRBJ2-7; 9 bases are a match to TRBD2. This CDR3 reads CASSHLSGSEQYF. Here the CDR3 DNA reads TGTGCCAGCAGCCACCTTAGCGGGAGCGAGCAGTACTTC.